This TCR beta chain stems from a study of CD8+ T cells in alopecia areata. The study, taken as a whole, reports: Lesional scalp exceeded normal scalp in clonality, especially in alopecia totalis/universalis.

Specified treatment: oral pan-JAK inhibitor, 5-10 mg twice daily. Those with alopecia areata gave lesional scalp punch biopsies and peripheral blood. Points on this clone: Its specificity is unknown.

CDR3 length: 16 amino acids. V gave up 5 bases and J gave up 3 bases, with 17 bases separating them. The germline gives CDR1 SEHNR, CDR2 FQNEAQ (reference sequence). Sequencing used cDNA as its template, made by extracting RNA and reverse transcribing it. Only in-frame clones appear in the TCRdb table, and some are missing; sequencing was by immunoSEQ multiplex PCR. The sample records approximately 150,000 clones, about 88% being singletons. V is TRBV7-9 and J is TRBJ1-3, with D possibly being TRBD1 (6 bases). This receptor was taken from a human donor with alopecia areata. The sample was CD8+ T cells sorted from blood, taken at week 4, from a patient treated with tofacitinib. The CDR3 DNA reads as TGTGCCAGCAGCATAATACAGGGTGCCCTTGGAAACACCATATATTTT. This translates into CASSIIQGALGNTIYF.